Sequencing of this T cell receptor (beta chain) was carried out in a study of T cell repertoires in cytomegalovirus infection. Findings and caveats of the study: The ex vivo response was dominated by HLA-C-restricted CMV-specific TCR beta clonotypes.

This clonotype was recorded many times. The antigen remains undetermined. TCRdb called the reads again in MiXCR, with one record for every CDR3 protein. The data hold under 250,000 distinct CDR3 sequences, with 6.5% observed a single time. Germline V gives CDR1 SGHTA, CDR2 FQGNSA. The length of the CDR3 is 13 residues. Trimming cost V 1 base and J 4 bases, with 7 bases left between them. This receptor was identified in a human donor in good health (CMV status not recorded). Some clones in this sample may be carry-over from other donors' samples. Sequenced material: PBMCs. The chain carries TRBV7-2 and TRBJ1-1; D is undetermined. In DNA form, the CDR3 reads TGTGCCAGCAGCTTAGGGATTCCCACTGAAGCTTTCTTT. Its protein product is CASSLGIPTEAFF.